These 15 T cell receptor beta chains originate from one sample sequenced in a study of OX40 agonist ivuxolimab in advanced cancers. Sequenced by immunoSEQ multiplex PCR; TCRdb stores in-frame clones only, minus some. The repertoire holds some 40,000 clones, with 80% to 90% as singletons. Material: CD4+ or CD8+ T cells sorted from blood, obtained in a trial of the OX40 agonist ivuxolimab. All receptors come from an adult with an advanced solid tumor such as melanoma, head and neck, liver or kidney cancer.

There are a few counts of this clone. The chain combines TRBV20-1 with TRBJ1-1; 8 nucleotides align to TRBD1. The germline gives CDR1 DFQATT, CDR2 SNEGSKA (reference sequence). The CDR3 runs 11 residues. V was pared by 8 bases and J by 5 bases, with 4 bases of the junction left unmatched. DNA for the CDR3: TGCAGTCAGGGGGCCGAAACTGAAGCTTTCTTT. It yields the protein CSQGAETEAFF.

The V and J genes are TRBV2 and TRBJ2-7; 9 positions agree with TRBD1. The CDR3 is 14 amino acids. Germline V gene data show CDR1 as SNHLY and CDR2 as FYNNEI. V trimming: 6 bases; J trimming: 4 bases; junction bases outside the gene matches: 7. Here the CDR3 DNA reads TGTGCCAGCAGAAGACAGGGGGGAATTTACGAGCAGTACTTC. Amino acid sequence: CASRRQGGIYEQYF.

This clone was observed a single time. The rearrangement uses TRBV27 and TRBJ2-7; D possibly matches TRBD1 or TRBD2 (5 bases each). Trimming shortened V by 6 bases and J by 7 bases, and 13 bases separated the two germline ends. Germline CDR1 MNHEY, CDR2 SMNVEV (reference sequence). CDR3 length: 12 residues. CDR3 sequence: CASRRGSGEQYF. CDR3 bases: TGTGCCAGCAGGAGGGGTTCGGGGGAGCAGTACTTC.

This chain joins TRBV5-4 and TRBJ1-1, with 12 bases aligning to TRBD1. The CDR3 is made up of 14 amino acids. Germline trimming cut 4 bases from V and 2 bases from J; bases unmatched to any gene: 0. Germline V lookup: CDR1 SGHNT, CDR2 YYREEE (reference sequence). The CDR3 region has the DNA TGTGCCAGCAGCGGGACAGGGGGCAACACTGAAGCTTTCTTT. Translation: CASSGTGGNTEAFF.

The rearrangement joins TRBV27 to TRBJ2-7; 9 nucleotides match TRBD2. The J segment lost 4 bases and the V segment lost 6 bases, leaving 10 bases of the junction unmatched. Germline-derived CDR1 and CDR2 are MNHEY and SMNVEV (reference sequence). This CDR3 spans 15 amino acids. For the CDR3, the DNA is TGTGCCAGCAGGAGTAGCGGGAGTCTCCCGTACGAGCAGTACTTC. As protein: CASRSSGSLPYEQYF.

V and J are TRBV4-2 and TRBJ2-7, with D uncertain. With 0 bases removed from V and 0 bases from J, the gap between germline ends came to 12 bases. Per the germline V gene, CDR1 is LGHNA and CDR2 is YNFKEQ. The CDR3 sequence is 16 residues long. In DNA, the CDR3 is TGTGCCAGCAGCCAAGACTCGGCAGTATCCTCCTACGAGCAGTACTTC. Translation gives CASSQDSAVSSYEQYF.

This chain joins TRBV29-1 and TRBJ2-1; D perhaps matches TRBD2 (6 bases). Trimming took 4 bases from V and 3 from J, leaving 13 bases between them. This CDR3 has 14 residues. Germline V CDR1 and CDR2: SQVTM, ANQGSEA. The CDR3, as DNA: TGCAGCGTTGTCTCGGGGGACCACTACAATGAGCAGTTCTTC. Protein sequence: CSVVSGDHYNEQFF.

The CDR3 sequence is CSVSGQRVPEEAFF. Here the CDR3 DNA reads TGCAGCGTTTCCGGCCAACGGGTTCCTGAAGAAGCTTTCTTT. The chain employs TRBV29-1 and TRBJ1-1; D gene uncertain. The V end lost 5 bases, the J end lost 8 bases, and 21 bases lay between the germline ends. The CDR3 extends over 14 amino acids. Germline V gene data show CDR1 as SQVTM and CDR2 as ANQGSEA. Combining the CDR3 with reference TRBV29-1 and TRBJ1-1 gives the whole variable domain SAVISQKPSRDICQRGTSLTIQCQVDSQVTMMFWYRQQPGQSLTLIATANQGSEATYESGFVIDKFPISRPNLTFSTLTVSNMSPEDSSIYLCSVSGQRVPEEAFFGQGTRLTVV.

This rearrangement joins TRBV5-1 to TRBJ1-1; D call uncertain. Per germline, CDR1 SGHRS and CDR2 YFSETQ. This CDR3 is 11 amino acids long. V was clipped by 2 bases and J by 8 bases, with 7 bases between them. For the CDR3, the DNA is TGCGCCAGCAGCTTTGGGTCAGAAGCTTTCTTT. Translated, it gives CASSFGSEAFF. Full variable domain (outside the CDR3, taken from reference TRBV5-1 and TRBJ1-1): KAGVTQTPRYLIKTRGQQVTLSCSPISGHRSVSWYQQTPGQGLQFLFEYFSETQRNKGNFPGRFSGRQFSNSRSEMNVSTLELGDSALYLCASSFGSEAFFGQGTRLTVV.

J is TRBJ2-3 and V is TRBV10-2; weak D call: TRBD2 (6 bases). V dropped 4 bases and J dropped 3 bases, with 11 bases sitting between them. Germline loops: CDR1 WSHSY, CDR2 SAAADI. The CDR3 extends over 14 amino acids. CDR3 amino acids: CASSVGGKTDTQYF. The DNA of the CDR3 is TGCGCCAGCAGTGTTGGAGGGAAGACAGATACGCAGTATTTT.

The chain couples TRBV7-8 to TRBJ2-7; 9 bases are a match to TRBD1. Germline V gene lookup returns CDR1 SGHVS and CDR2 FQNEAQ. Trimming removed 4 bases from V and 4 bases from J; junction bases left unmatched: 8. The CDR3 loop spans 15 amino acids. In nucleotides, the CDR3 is TGTGCCAGCAGCTCTCCGCAGACAGGGGGGTACGAGCAGTACTTC. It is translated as CASSSPQTGGYEQYF.

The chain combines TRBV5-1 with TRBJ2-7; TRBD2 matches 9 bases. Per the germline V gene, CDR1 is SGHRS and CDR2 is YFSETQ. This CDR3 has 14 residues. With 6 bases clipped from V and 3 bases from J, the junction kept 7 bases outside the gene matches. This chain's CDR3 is CASTVAGDGYEQYF. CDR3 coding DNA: TGCGCCAGCACTGTAGCGGGGGATGGCTACGAGCAGTACTTC.

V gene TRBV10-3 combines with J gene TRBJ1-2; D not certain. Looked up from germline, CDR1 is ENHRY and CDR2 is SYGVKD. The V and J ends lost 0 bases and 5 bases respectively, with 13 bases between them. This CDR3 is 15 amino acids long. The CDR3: CAISESGNTRYGYTF. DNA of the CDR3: TGTGCCATCAGTGAGTCGGGGAACACCCGATATGGCTACACCTTC.

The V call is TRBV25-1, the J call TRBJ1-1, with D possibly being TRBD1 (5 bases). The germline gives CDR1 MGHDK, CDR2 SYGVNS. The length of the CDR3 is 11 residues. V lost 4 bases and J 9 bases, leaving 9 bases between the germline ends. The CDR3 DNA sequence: TGTGCCAGCAGTGGCCCAGGGCAAGCTTTCTTT. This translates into CASSGPGQAFF.

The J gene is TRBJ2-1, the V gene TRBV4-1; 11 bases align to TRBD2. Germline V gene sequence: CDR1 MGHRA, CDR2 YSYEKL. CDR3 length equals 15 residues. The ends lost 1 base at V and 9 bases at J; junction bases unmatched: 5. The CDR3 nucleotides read TGCGCCAGCAGCCAAGGTAGCGGGGGGGCTGGTGAGCAGTTCTTC. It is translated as CASSQGSGGAGEQFF.